This T cell receptor beta chain emerged from a study of blood T cell repertoires in COVID-19. Followed over time, Seattle patients had been enrolled while infection was active. Assay used: immunoSEQ multiplex PCR; TCRdb lists only in-frame clones, some missing. The repertoire holds approximately 300,000 clones, 75% to 95% seen once, with more than 6% in the top ten. In germline, CDR1 is GTSNPN, CDR2 SVGIG (reference sequence). This CDR3 contains 16 residues. With V trimmed by 6 bases and J by 1 base, 8 bases remained unmatched. The sequenced sample was peripheral blood. The receptor was derived from a woman aged 25 to 39 with COVID-19, enrolled during active disease. The genes are TRBV30 and TRBJ2-6, with 8 bases aligning to TRBD2. CDR3 sequence reads: CACEGLGVSGANVLTF. The CDR3 DNA reads as TGTGCCTGCGAGGGACTAGGAGTTTCTGGGGCCAACGTCCTGACTTTC.